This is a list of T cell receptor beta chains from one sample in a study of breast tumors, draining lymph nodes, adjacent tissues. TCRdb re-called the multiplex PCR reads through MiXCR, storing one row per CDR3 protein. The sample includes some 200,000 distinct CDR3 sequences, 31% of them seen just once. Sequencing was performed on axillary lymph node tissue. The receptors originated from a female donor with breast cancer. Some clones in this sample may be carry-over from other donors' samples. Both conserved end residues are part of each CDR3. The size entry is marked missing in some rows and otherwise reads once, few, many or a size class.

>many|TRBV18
CASSPNTSVGETQYF
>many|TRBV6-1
CASTKAGTGTGANVLTF
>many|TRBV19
CAHPGGRGNQPQHF
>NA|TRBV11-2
CASSSPPGGDYYGYTF
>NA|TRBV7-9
CASSGHRDIGNTIYF
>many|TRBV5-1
CASSLYSNQPQHF
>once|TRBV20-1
CSAIPPGSGAKETQYF
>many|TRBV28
CASKPGLGSYEQYF
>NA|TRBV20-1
CSARSSGTGSEKLFF
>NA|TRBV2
CASSELDRGTSPLHF
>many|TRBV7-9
CASSFGQGSNEQFF
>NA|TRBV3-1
CASSRGRGSYTF
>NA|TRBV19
CASSPLTGNTEAFF
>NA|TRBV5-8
CASSFQGAHTNEQFF
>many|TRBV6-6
CASSPGTGLTDTQYF
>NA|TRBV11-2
CASSPKRSPEAFF
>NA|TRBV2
CACSYDSSRDGNSPLHF